This T cell receptor (beta chain) was captured in a study of blood T cells in healthy people across ages (dated by TCRdb to the mid-2010s). In the study overall: In model experiments, template switching captured about one uniquely barcoded TCR beta cDNA molecule for every two T cells. Using deep sequencing normalized with unique cDNA molecular identifiers, the study measured how TCR beta repertoire diversity changes with age. Donors were grouped into four age groups: young (average roughly 16 years), middle-aged (roughly 37), aged (about 60) and long-lived (approximately 82). Donors of different ages were randomly distributed across sequencing lanes to avoid experimental bias. Two additional independent replicas of 1 million unique cDNA reads from the same blood draw were analyzed for two donors (one aged 18 to 29 and one aged 80 or older). Broader findings and caveats from the paper: As age increased, observed TCR beta diversity per million T cells dropped in a roughly linear way, and a significant reduction was already evident by age 40. Compared with the aged group, the long-lived group had more naive CD4+ T cells, fewer expanded clones and increased TCR diversity, suggesting age selection. A strong correlation was found between observed TCR beta diversity and the percentage of naive T cells measured by flow cytometry. Estimates of total diversity based on one million sequenced T cells were regarded as lower bounds and as underestimates. Since profiling was done on bulk unsorted PBMCs, naive and antigen-experienced compartments could not be conclusively compared. The CMV infection status of donors was not known, potentially confounding age-related changes in expanded clonotypes.

On this clonotype: The antigen it binds to is not known. No qualities accompany the bases; no much larger clone lies one base away.

The roughly 39 donors, aged about 6 to 95 years, were systemically healthy Caucasian individuals from Russia. Each donor gave around 9.9 milliliters of peripheral blood, collected into EDTA-treated Vacutainer tubes. Ficoll-Paque density-gradient centrifugation was used to isolate PBMCs, with at least 6.5 million per sample. Trizol reagent was used to extract total RNA from PBMCs, with at least 5 micrograms per sample. For every donor, flow cytometry on a PBMC aliquot measured the percentage of naive CD45RAhigh/CD27high T cells. Libraries were prepared through 5' RACE. The second PCR ran for roughly 7 to 12 cycles and used a J-beta primer mix along with a sample-barcoded 5' primer. A unique molecular identifier was introduced onto each TCR beta cDNA molecule by a template-switch 5' adaptor carrying 12 random nucleotides. Each sample yielded at least 2.5 million CDR3-containing paired-end reads. The Mint cDNA synthesis kit, primed by a TRBC-specific oligonucleotide, was used to synthesize first-strand cDNA from all RNA. Following uracil-DNA glycosylase treatment, a first 18-cycle PCR with universal primers M1SS and BC2_uni_R was performed on all cDNA. As for the original processing: Each sample was normalized by randomly selecting 1 million high-quality reads, each carrying a distinct molecular identifier. Reads with shared molecular identifiers were discarded instead of being binned into consensus sequences. CDR3 identification, clonotype clustering and error correction used MiTCR with a Q25 quality threshold and the strictest error-elimination algorithm. A nonparametric unseen species model with Euler transformation was used to estimate a lower bound on total TCR beta diversity. TCRdb reanalyzed the raw reads on its own, using fastp at Q25 for trimming and MiXCR for clone calling, and kept in-frame beta chains. Every CDR3 protein is listed once, alongside the most common genes and DNA of its rows. TCRdb's processing, not the study's, gives the V and J calls here. This sample comprises fewer than 2 million distinct CDR3 sequences, 35% to 50% of them detected only once. About 21% of the sample is in the top ten clones.

The CDR3 has 15 amino acids, counting the end cysteine and phenylalanine. Only CDR3 DNA remains: 45 bases, in frame from the first base. The germline V gene (reference sequence) sets CDR1 to SEHNR and CDR2 to FQNEAQ. Relative to germline, V is missing 5 bases and J is missing 11 bases, with 16 bases of the junction outside any gene match. The sequence derives from a human donor in good health. The sample taken for sequencing was blood. The chain couples TRBV7-9 to TRBJ2-7; 9 junctional bases match TRBD2. The nucleotide sequence is TGTGCCAGCAGCCCCCGGGTTCTAGCGGGATCCCCAGAGTACTTC. Translated, this gives CASSPRVLAGSPEYF.